This passage covers 24 T cell receptor beta chains from one sample sequenced in a study of cytomegalovirus exposure and HLA in healthy donors. Using immunoSEQ multiplex PCR, the repertoire was profiled, and TCRdb retains in-frame clones only, with some absent. Found here are about 130,000 clones, 75% to 90% of them singletons; the top ten hold approximately 9.2%. Input material: PBMCs. The receptors shown here come from a woman younger than 35 in good health and CMV-seropositive.

This sequence joins TRBV4-2 and TRBJ1-3, with D perhaps TRBD1 (5 bases). With 6 bases removed from V and 0 bases from J, the gap between germline ends came to 9 bases. CDR1 and CDR2 from the germline V gene are LGHNA and YNFKEQ. The length of the CDR3 is 14 residues. The CDR3 DNA is TGTGCCAGCAGTCGCGACAGCTCTGGAAACACCATATATTTT. This sequence encodes CASSRDSSGNTIYF.

This sequence joins TRBV27 and TRBJ1-1; 9 nucleotides agree with TRBD1. Germline lookup yields CDR1 MNHEY and CDR2 SMNVEV (reference sequence). The CDR3 sequence is 15 residues long. Trimming took 5 bases from V and 4 from J; bases not matched to a gene: 8. The CDR3 DNA is TGTGCCAGCAGTCCCGGGACAGGGCGGTTCACTGAAGCTTTCTTT. Protein product: CASSPGTGRFTEAFF.

This rearrangement joins TRBV4-2 to TRBJ1-6; maybe TRBD1 (6 bases). This CDR3 comprises 15 residues. Trimming removed 4 bases at V and 5 bases at J, with 12 bases between. Germline CDR1 reads LGHNA; CDR2 reads YNFKEQ. CDR3 nucleotides: TGTGCCAGCAGCCGAACGGACAGAAATAATTCACCCCTCCACTTT. This sequence encodes CASSRTDRNNSPLHF.

V gene TRBV29-1 combines with J gene TRBJ1-5; D unclear. Trimming stripped 1 base from V and 6 bases from J, with 10 bases between. The CDR3 has 13 residues. CDR1 and CDR2 (germline): SQVTM, ANQGSEA. CDR3 sequence (DNA): TGCAGCGTTGAAGTCGGGGAGGGTCAGCCCCAGCATTTT. Protein sequence: CSVEVGEGQPQHF.

This chain uses TRBV13 with TRBJ2-2, with D possibly matching TRBD1 (5 bases). The CDR3 has 14 residues. Germline CDR1 PRHDT, CDR2 FYEKMQ (reference sequence). Trimming removed 4 bases from V and 1 base from J, with 7 bases in between. The CDR3 DNA sequence: TGTGCCAGCAGCTCCCAGGGGAACACCGGGGAGCTGTTTTTT. It specifies CASSSQGNTGELFF.

This chain links TRBV7-9 with TRBJ2-7; the D gene is possibly TRBD2 (5 bases). The V end was cut by 4 bases, the J end by 3 bases, with 10 bases between. There are 13 residues in the CDR3. Germline V lookup: CDR1 SEHNR, CDR2 FQNEAQ (reference sequence). The CDR3 spells CASSSRRDYEQYF. CDR3 in DNA: TGTGCCAGCAGCTCAAGACGGGACTACGAGCAGTACTTC.

The J gene is TRBJ1-1, the V gene TRBV10-3, with D maybe TRBD1 (6 bases). Trimming took off 2 bases at V and 2 bases at J, with 12 bases between the two ends. This CDR3 region has 15 residues. Germline V gene lookup returns CDR1 ENHRY and CDR2 SYGVKD. The CDR3 DNA is TGTGCCATCAGTGAGCGGGGGGCGATTAACACTGAAGCTTTCTTT. The encoded protein is CAISERGAINTEAFF.

V is TRBV7-6 and J is TRBJ2-1; perhaps TRBD2 as D (5 bases). Germline CDR1 SGHVS, CDR2 FNYEAQ. The CDR3 sequence is 19 residues long. Deletions cut 4 bases from V and 0 bases from J, with 22 bases between. The CDR3 DNA follows: TGTGCCAGCAGCTCCACCCTGCCTGGAGCGGTTAGCTCCTACAATGAGCAGTTCTTC. It yields the protein CASSSTLPGAVSSYNEQFF.

V and J are TRBV11-3 and TRBJ2-1; 10 nucleotides agree with TRBD1. Germline CDR1 is SGHNT and CDR2 is YENEEA. With 4 bases clipped from V and 8 bases from J, the junction kept 2 bases outside the gene matches. This CDR3 region has 13 residues. The CDR3 region is CASSWTGGHEQFF. The CDR3 DNA reads TGTGCCAGCAGCTGGACAGGGGGGCATGAGCAGTTCTTC.

This clone was recorded only once. The genes are TRBV7-2 and TRBJ2-1; 9 positions agree with TRBD2. The trim removed 3 bases at V and 6 bases at J, leaving 6 bases unmatched. Germline V gives CDR1 SGHTA, CDR2 FQGNSA. The length of the CDR3 is 15 residues. This chain's CDR3 is CASSFASGVVNEQFF. The CDR3 nucleotides read TGTGCCAGCAGCTTCGCTAGCGGGGTGGTCAATGAGCAGTTCTTC.

This chain links TRBV27 with TRBJ2-1, with 9 bases that match TRBD1. Per the germline V gene, CDR1 is MNHEY and CDR2 is SMNVEV (reference sequence). The CDR3 consists of 15 residues. V lost 8 bases, J lost 8 bases, and 13 bases stayed unmatched. The CDR3 nucleotides are TGTGCCAGCTCACCATGGGACAGGGTGCACCATGAGCAGTTCTTC. Translation gives CASSPWDRVHHEQFF.

DNA of the CDR3: TGTGCCTGGAGTGTCACAGCGGGGGGGCGGTCGCAGTTCTTC. Amino acid sequence: CAWSVTAGGRSQFF. The chain uses TRBV30 and TRBJ2-1, with 10 bases matching TRBD2. CDR3 length: 14 residues. The V gene's germline CDR1 is GTSNPN and CDR2 SVGIG (reference sequence). V was pared by 0 bases and J by 12 bases, with 8 bases of the junction left unmatched.

V usage is TRBV2 and J usage is TRBJ2-7, with 7 bases identical to TRBD2. The trim removed 6 bases at V and 3 bases at J, leaving 5 bases unmatched. From germline, CDR1 is SNHLY and CDR2 FYNNEI. The CDR3 totals 13 residues. The CDR3 reads CASRGGDFYEQYF. The CDR3 DNA reads as TGTGCCAGCAGGGGGGGGGACTTCTACGAGCAGTACTTC.

The chain uses TRBV7-9 and TRBJ2-2; 8 bases agree with TRBD1. The ends lost 5 bases at V and 6 bases at J; junction bases unmatched: 14. CDR3 size: 17 residues. In germline, CDR1 is SEHNR, CDR2 FQNEAQ (reference sequence). The CDR3 region has the DNA TGTGCCAGCAGCCGAGAGTACAGGGGGGTCGAGGCCGGGGAGCTGTTTTTT. Protein sequence: CASSREYRGVEAGELFF.

CDR3 sequence: CAIRMDRSYEQYF. The CDR3 coding sequence is TGTGCCATCAGGATGGACAGATCCTACGAGCAGTACTTC. The rearrangement uses TRBV10-3 and TRBJ2-7; perhaps TRBD1 as D (6 bases). Germline CDR1 reads ENHRY; CDR2 reads SYGVKD. This CDR3 region has 13 residues. V gave up 6 bases and J gave up 1 base, with 10 bases separating them.

The chain carries TRBV6-5 and TRBJ1-2; 10 nucleotides match TRBD1. There are 12 residues in the CDR3. Germline V gives CDR1 MNHEY, CDR2 SVGAGI. Trimming took 6 bases from V and 5 from J; bases not matched to a gene: 0. As DNA, the CDR3 is TGTGCCAGCAGGGGACAGGGGTATGGCTACACCTTC. Protein product: CASRGQGYGYTF.

In DNA form, the CDR3 reads TGCGCCAGCAGCCCCGCCGGGACAGGGAAAATTCTGTACTTC. Protein product: CASSPAGTGKILYF. The gene calls are TRBV5-1 and TRBJ2-7, with TRBD1 matching 9 bases. From germline, CDR1 is SGHRS and CDR2 YFSETQ. V gave up 4 bases and J gave up 12 bases; unmatched junction bases: 14. CDR3 length: 14 residues.

This chain connects TRBV28 to TRBJ2-7, with D possibly matching TRBD2 (6 bases). V dropped 5 bases and J dropped 2 bases, with 10 bases sitting between them. CDR1 and CDR2 from the germline V gene are MDHEN and SYDVKM. This CDR3 region has 13 residues. Written as DNA, the CDR3 is TGTGCCAGCAGTCTCGGGACTCCCTACGAGCAGTACTTC. Amino acid sequence: CASSLGTPYEQYF.

J is TRBJ1-5 and V is TRBV6-5; tentatively, D is TRBD1 (6 bases). There are 15 residues in the CDR3. Germline CDR1 is MNHEY and CDR2 is SVGAGI. With 6 bases removed from V and 7 bases from J, the gap between germline ends came to 19 bases. CDR3 DNA: TGTGCCAGCAGCTCACCATCGAGGGGGAACCAGCCCCAGCATTTT. Protein product: CASSSPSRGNQPQHF.

This clone appeared a single time. J is TRBJ2-5 and V is TRBV7-2; D perhaps matches TRBD1 (6 bases). Germline-derived CDR1 and CDR2 are SGHTA and FQGNSA. V was trimmed by 5 bases and J by 9 bases, leaving 10 bases between them. The CDR3 extends over 11 amino acids. The CDR3: CASSPGVAQYF. CDR3 DNA: TGTGCCAGCAGCCCAGGGGTGGCCCAGTACTTC.

The chain carries TRBV4-1 and TRBJ1-1; D may be TRBD1 (5 bases). Trimming took 4 bases from V and 0 from J, leaving 15 bases between them. This CDR3 region has 16 residues. CDR1 and CDR2 (germline): MGHRA, YSYEKL. The CDR3, as DNA: TGCGCCAGCAGCCTAGACGGGGGGGTAATGAACACTGAAGCTTTCTTT. Its protein product is CASSLDGGVMNTEAFF.

This chain uses TRBV1 with TRBJ1-3; the table assigns TRBD1, which was not confirmed against the DNA. TRBV1 is a listed pseudogene. CDR3 size: 17 residues. This chain's CDR3 is CTSSLKDRGLTGNTIYF. As DNA, the CDR3 is TGCACCAGCAGTCTTAAGGACAGGGGGCTTACTGGAAACACCATATATTTT.

This clone was observed a handful of times. V and J are TRBV18 and TRBJ1-3, with a weak D call TRBD1 (5 bases). The CDR3 length is 16 residues. Trimming left V 3 bases short and J 0 bases short, with 12 bases between. Germline loops: CDR1 KGHSH, CDR2 LQKENI. CDR3 DNA sequence: TGTGCCAGCTCACCCCAAGACAGTACCTCTGGAAACACCATATATTTT. This translates into CASSPQDSTSGNTIYF.

J is TRBJ2-6 and V is TRBV9, with TRBD1 identical over 8 bases. Germline V lookup: CDR1 SGDLS, CDR2 YYNGEE. V shed 0 bases and J 1 base; nucleotides not matched to a gene: 3. This CDR3 is 17 amino acids long. The CDR3: CASSVDHRGSGANVLTF. The CDR3 nucleotides read TGTGCCAGCAGCGTAGATCACAGGGGGTCTGGGGCCAACGTCCTGACTTTC.